The rows below give T cell receptor beta chains drawn from one sample of a study of tumor-infiltrating lymphocytes in localized non-small cell lung cancer. Profiled with immunoSEQ multiplex PCR; TCRdb holds only in-frame clones, not every one. The sample lists about 13,000 clones, around 68% seen once, with over 8% in the top ten. Sequenced material: lung tumor tissue. These receptor sequences come from a human donor with non-small cell lung cancer. CDR3s include the opening cysteine and the closing phenylalanine or tryptophan. Each record gives: D gene, clone size, V gene, J gene, CDR3 DNA, CDR3 protein. D genes are given only for firm matches. Only part of the rows carry a size: once, few, many, or a class if the clone is expanded.

D: -
size: -
V: TRBV20-1
J: TRBJ2-7
DNA: TGCAGTGCTAGAGACGGACGGGAGCAGTACTTC
CDR3: CSARDGREQYF

D: -
size: -
V: TRBV4-1
J: TRBJ1-4
DNA: TGCGCCAGCAAGGCAGGCCCCGCAACTAATGAAAAACTGTTTTTT
CDR3: CASKAGPATNEKLFF

D: TRBD1
size: few
V: TRBV19
J: TRBJ2-1
DNA: TGTGCCAGTAGTATCGACAGGGACGAGCAGTTCTTC
CDR3: CASSIDRDEQFF

D: TRBD2
size: few
V: TRBV4-3
J: TRBJ2-7
DNA: TGCGCCAGCAGCCGAGGACTAGACAGCTACGAGCAGTACTTC
CDR3: CASSRGLDSYEQYF

D: -
size: -
V: TRBV5-6
J: TRBJ2-1
DNA: TGTGCCAGCAGCTTGTTACGGGGGGCGGATGATTTCGGGGAGCAGTTCTTC
CDR3: CASSLLRGADDFGEQFF

D: -
size: -
V: TRBV19
J: TRBJ2-7
DNA: TGTGCCAGTAGTATCCCTGGGAGCTCCTACGAGCAGTACTTC
CDR3: CASSIPGSSYEQYF

D: TRBD2
size: -
V: TRBV4-3
J: TRBJ2-3
DNA: TGCGCCAGCAGCCAAGAGGCTAGCGGGGGCCCCTGGGATACGCAGTATTTT
CDR3: CASSQEASGGPWDTQYF

D: TRBD1
size: -
V: TRBV6-5
J: TRBJ1-4
DNA: TGTGCCAGCAGGCCGGGACAGGGGGAAAAACTGTTTTTT
CDR3: CASRPGQGEKLFF

D: -
size: medium-sized
V: TRBV18
J: TRBJ1-1
DNA: TGTGCCAGCTCACCAGGGGTAACTGAAGCTTTCTTT
CDR3: CASSPGVTEAFF

D: TRBD1
size: few
V: TRBV5-1
J: TRBJ1-6
DNA: TGCGCCAGCAGCCAGGGGGGCGTTACGGGTTCACCCCTCCACTTT
CDR3: CASSQGGVTGSPLHF

D: TRBD2
size: -
V: TRBV2
J: TRBJ2-7
DNA: TGTGCCAGCAGTTCCAGCGGGAACCACGAGCAGTACTTC
CDR3: CASSSSGNHEQYF

D: -
size: -
V: TRBV19
J: TRBJ2-1
DNA: TGTGCCAGTAGGGTAAGGGGAAGCTCCTACAATGAGCAGTTCTTC
CDR3: CASRVRGSSYNEQFF

D: -
size: -
V: TRBV5-1
J: TRBJ2-5
DNA: TGCGCCAGCAGCTCCGACAGAACCGAAGAGACCCAGTACTTC
CDR3: CASSSDRTEETQYF

D: -
size: -
V: TRBV30
J: TRBJ1-1
DNA: TGTGCCTGGAGTCTTGGAGGGAACACTGAAGCTTTCTTT
CDR3: CAWSLGGNTEAFF

D: -
size: -
V: TRBV7-3
J: TRBJ2-5
DNA: TGTGCCAGCAGCTTAAATGGGGGGTTTCAAGAGACCCAGTACTTC
CDR3: CASSLNGGFQETQYF

D: -
size: -
V: TRBV30
J: TRBJ2-7
DNA: TGTGCCTGGAGTAGGATGGAGGGAGAGCAGTACTTC
CDR3: CAWSRMEGEQYF

D: -
size: -
V: TRBV2
J: TRBJ2-3
DNA: TGTGCCAGCAGGGCCAGGACAGCCACAGATACGCAGTATTTT
CDR3: CASRARTATDTQYF

D: -
size: -
V: TRBV7-8
J: TRBJ1-3
DNA: TGTGCCAGCAGCACGGGACGGAGCTCTGGAAACACCATATATTTT
CDR3: CASSTGRSSGNTIYF

D: -
size: large
V: TRBV12-5
J: TRBJ1-1
DNA: TGTGCTAGTGGTGGTCCCAGGGGTGAAGCTTTCTTT
CDR3: CASGGPRGEAFF

D: TRBD2
size: few
V: TRBV29-1
J: TRBJ2-7
DNA: TGCAGCGTTGTTACTAGCGGATACGAGCAGTACTTC
CDR3: CSVVTSGYEQYF

D: -
size: few
V: TRBV2
J: TRBJ2-3
DNA: TGTGCCAGCAGTGAGTCTTTGGTAGATACGCAGTATTTT
CDR3: CASSESLVDTQYF

D: TRBD2
size: -
V: TRBV11-1
J: TRBJ2-7
DNA: TGTGCCAGCAGCTTAGTGAGTAGCGGGGTGCTCTACGAGCAGTACTTC
CDR3: CASSLVSSGVLYEQYF

D: TRBD2
size: -
V: TRBV19
J: TRBJ2-5
DNA: TGTGCCAGTAGCGGATCCCGACTAGCGGGAGCCCCCGAGACCCAGTACTTC
CDR3: CASSGSRLAGAPETQYF

D: -
size: -
V: TRBV19
J: TRBJ1-2
DNA: TGTGCCAGTAGTAACATCGGGGGGGGCTATGTCTATGGCTACACCTTC
CDR3: CASSNIGGGYVYGYTF

D: -
size: -
V: TRBV18
J: TRBJ1-5
DNA: TGTGCCAGCTCACAAGAGCAATCTCAGCCCCAGCATTTT
CDR3: CASSQEQSQPQHF

D: TRBD1
size: -
V: TRBV6-5
J: TRBJ2-3
DNA: TGTGCCAGCAGTCCTCGGACAGGCCACACAGATACGCAGTATTTT
CDR3: CASSPRTGHTDTQYF

D: -
size: -
V: TRBV6-5
J: TRBJ2-5
DNA: TGTGCCAGCAGTTACTCGAGTGCGTTGGAGACCCAGTACTTC
CDR3: CASSYSSALETQYF

D: TRBD1
size: few
V: TRBV13
J: TRBJ1-1
DNA: TGTGCCAGCAGCCTAACAGGGGGCGGGCGGACTGAAGCTTTCTTT
CDR3: CASSLTGGGRTEAFF

D: -
size: -
V: TRBV11-2
J: TRBJ1-1
DNA: TGTGCCAGCAGCTTAGAAGGGAAAGGGACTGAAGCTTTCTTT
CDR3: CASSLEGKGTEAFF

D: -
size: medium-sized
V: TRBV7-6
J: TRBJ1-2
DNA: TGTGCCAGCAGCCCAACCGAACAGGGAAGAGACGGCTACACCTTC
CDR3: CASSPTEQGRDGYTF

D: -
size: -
V: TRBV2
J: TRBJ2-7
DNA: TGTGCCAGCAGTGAAGGGCTAGCACGCGAGCAGTACTTC
CDR3: CASSEGLAREQYF

D: -
size: -
V: TRBV27
J: TRBJ2-7
DNA: TGTGCCAGCAGTTTAGGGACGGGGAGCTCCTACGAGCAGTACTTC
CDR3: CASSLGTGSSYEQYF

D: -
size: -
V: TRBV7-2
J: TRBJ2-3
DNA: TGTGCCAGCAGCTTAGACGATGGTACGCAGTATTTT
CDR3: CASSLDDGTQYF

D: TRBD1
size: -
V: TRBV10-2
J: TRBJ1-2
DNA: TGCGCCAGCAGTGGTGTACAGGGGGCGGTCTATGGCTACACCTTC
CDR3: CASSGVQGAVYGYTF

D: TRBD1
size: -
V: TRBV5-8
J: TRBJ2-5
DNA: TGTGCCAGCAGCTTACGACAGGGAGAGACCCAGTACTTC
CDR3: CASSLRQGETQYF

D: -
size: -
V: TRBV5-5
J: TRBJ1-2
DNA: TGTGCCAGCAGCTTGGAGGCCGGGGGCCAACACTATGGCTACACCTTC
CDR3: CASSLEAGGQHYGYTF

D: -
size: -
V: TRBV11-3
J: TRBJ2-1
DNA: TGTGCCAGCAGCTTGGCCGGGCCCGGGGACTACAATGAGCAGTTCTTC
CDR3: CASSLAGPGDYNEQFF

D: TRBD2
size: -
V: TRBV4-2
J: TRBJ2-5
DNA: TGTGCCAGCAGCCAAGATGGGTTAGCGGGGGGTAAGCAAGAGACCCAGTACTTC
CDR3: CASSQDGLAGGKQETQYF

D: -
size: -
V: TRBV5-1
J: TRBJ1-2
DNA: TGCGCCAGCAGCTTGGACACGGTTTATGGCTACACCTTC
CDR3: CASSLDTVYGYTF

D: TRBD2
size: -
V: TRBV29-1
J: TRBJ2-3
DNA: TGCAGCGTTGAGGCTAGCGGGAGCACAGATACGCAGTATTTT
CDR3: CSVEASGSTDTQYF